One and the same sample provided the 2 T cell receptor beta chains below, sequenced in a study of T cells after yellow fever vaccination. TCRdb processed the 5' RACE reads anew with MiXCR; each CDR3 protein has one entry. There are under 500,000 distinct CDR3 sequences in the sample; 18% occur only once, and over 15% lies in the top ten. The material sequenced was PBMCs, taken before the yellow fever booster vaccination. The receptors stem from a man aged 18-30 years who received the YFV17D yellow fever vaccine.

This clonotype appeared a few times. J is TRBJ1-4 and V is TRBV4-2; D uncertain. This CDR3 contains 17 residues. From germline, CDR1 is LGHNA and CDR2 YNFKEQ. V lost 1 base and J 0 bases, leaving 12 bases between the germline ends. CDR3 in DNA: TGTGCCAGCAGCCAAGGGGTGCAGACTGCAACTAATGAAAAACTGTTTTTT. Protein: CASSQGVQTATNEKLFF.

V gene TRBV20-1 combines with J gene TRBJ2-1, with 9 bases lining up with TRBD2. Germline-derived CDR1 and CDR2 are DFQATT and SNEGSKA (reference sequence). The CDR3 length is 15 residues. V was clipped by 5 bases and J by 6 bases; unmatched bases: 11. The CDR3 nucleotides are TGCAGTGCTCCCTCCAGCCTAGCGGGGAGCAATGAGCAGTTCTTC. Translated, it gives CSAPSSLAGSNEQFF.